This T cell receptor (beta chain) was identified in a study of T cells after yellow fever vaccination. The study's findings and limits: There was a possibility that FACS-sorted repertoires contained abundant clonotypes contaminating from the bulk population.

This clonotype was seen at least ten times. Its antigen is currently unknown. As TCR cDNA was made by 5'RACE template switching, a universal primer site and UMIs were added. One entry per CDR3 protein, called by TCRdb with MiXCR from the 5' RACE reads. The table lists a few hundred thousand distinct CDR3 sequences, around 4.9% of them singletons. CDR3 length: 15 amino acids. Germline CDR1 SGHTA, CDR2 FQGNSA. Trimming took 5 bases from V and 5 from J; bases not matched to a gene: 7. The J gene is TRBJ1-2, the V gene TRBV7-2; 11 bases agree with TRBD1. Sequencing was performed on CD4+ T cells sorted from PBMCs, taken on the day of the yellow fever booster vaccination. This sequence originates from a man between 18 and 29 years old who received the YFV17D yellow fever vaccine. DNA of the CDR3: TGTGCCAGCAGCCGTCCGGGACAGGGGGTATATGGCTACACCTTC. Its protein product is CASSRPGQGVYGYTF. The entire variable domain, with the rest obtained from reference TRBV7-2 and TRBJ1-2, is as follows: GAGVSQSPSNKVTEKGKDVELRCDPISGHTALYWYRQSLGQGLEFLIYFQGNSAPDKSGLPSDRFSAERTGGSVSTLTIQRTQQEDSAVYLCASSRPGQGVYGYTFGSGTRLTVV.